Listed below are T cell receptor beta chains from one sample, sequenced in a study of CD8 T cells in ankylosing spondylitis. TCRdb recomputed calls from the 5' RACE reads with MiXCR, one row per CDR3 protein. The repertoire has some 220,000 distinct CDR3 sequences, 8.2% of them found once; the top ten carry more than 4%. Material for sequencing was blood, either unsorted or a sorted T cell fraction (not recorded which). These receptors were obtained from a female donor with ankylosing spondylitis or in good health (not recorded which). Both conserved end residues are part of each CDR3.

v_gene,len,CDR3aa
TRBV7-2,14,CASSLYTRANEQFF
TRBV10-3,12,CAISEGEGQAYF
TRBV5-6,14,CASSLAAGVDTQYF
TRBV7-9,15,CASSLAMERANVLTF
TRBV15,14,CATSREATGNTIYF
TRBV20-1,14,CSAAGRDSPDTQYF
TRBV20-1,16,CCARARTSGSYNEQFF
TRBV5-1,16,CASSLSGTANTGELFF
TRBV20-1,15,CSARALLAGTDTQYF
TRBV6-5,13,CASSRDLHTEAFF
TRBV7-2,14,CASSLIGRNEKLFF
TRBV5-1,15,CASREGLSSTDTQYF
TRBV4-3,16,CASSQDVGGLGSPLHF
TRBV19,14,CASSGPTSYNEQFF
TRBV20-1,15,CSASSATRGTYEQYF
TRBV11-2,14,CASSRPDRTGELFF
TRBV7-9,11,CASSWGQAQYF
TRBV5-1,15,CASSFEQGALDEQYF
TRBV18,16,CASSPRGQTFRNEQYF
TRBV7-8,13,CASSLQTSYEQYF